This T cell receptor beta chain is drawn from a study of OX40 agonist ivuxolimab in advanced cancers. The method was immunoSEQ multiplex PCR; TCRdb's version includes in-frame clones alone and lacks a portion of them. The sample lists about 75,000 clones, around 86% occurring once. With 0 bases clipped from V and 6 bases from J, the junction kept 6 bases outside the gene matches. Germline V lookup: CDR1 SGHRS, CDR2 YFSETQ. The CDR3 consists of 15 residues. The sequence was collected from an adult with an advanced solid tumor such as melanoma, head and neck, liver or kidney cancer. This chain joins TRBV5-1 and TRBJ1-5, with 7 bases that match TRBD1. Sequences were derived from CD4+ or CD8+ T cells sorted from blood, sampled in a trial of the OX40 agonist ivuxolimab. The DNA for the CDR3 is TGCGCCAGCAGCTTGGAGGGGGCTTTAAGTCAGCCCCAGCATTTT. Amino acids: CASSLEGALSQPQHF.